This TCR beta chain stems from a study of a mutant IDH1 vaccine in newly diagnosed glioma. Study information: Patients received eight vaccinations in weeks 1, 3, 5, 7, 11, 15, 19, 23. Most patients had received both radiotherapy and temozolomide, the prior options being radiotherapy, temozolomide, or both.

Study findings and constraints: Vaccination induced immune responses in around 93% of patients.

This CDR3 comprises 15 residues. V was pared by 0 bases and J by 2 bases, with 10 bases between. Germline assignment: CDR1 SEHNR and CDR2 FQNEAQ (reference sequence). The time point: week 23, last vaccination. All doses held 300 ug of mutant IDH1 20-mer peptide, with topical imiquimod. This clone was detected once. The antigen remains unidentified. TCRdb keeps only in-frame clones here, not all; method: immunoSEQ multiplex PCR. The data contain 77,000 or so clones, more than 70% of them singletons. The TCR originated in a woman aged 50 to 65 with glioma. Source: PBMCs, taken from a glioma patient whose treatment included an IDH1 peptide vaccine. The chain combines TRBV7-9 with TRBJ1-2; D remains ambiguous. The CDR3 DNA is TGTGCCAGCAGCTTAGCAGGGATCGGCAACTATGGCTACACCTTC. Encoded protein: CASSLAGIGNYGYTF.